Shown below are 22 T cell receptor beta chains from a single sample sequenced in a study of T cell responses to AZD1222 COVID-19 vaccine (dated by TCRdb to about 2021). This sample's time point label indicates: baseline before first vaccination. Preparation of the library involved the immunoSEQ multiplex PCR assay. Sourced from immuneACCESS, this table was stored by TCRdb with only in-frame sequences that have V and J called. A share of the clones is absent; for the studies checked, an unresolved V gene accounts for under half, and the remainder has no known explanation. The sample records around 130,000 clones, around 90% of which are singletons. The ten biggest clones cover approximately 1.5% of the sample. The specimen comprised peripheral blood, sampled on day 0 of AZD1222 vaccination. These receptors were obtained from an adult in good health.

The chain carries TRBV11-1 and TRBJ2-5, with 7 bases lining up with TRBD1. V lost 1 base, J lost 5 bases, and 10 bases stayed unmatched. Germline values: CDR1 SGHAT, CDR2 FQDESV (reference sequence). CDR3 length: 16 residues. CDR3 nucleotide sequence: TGTGCCAGCAGCTTAGGCCACAGGGGAGTTGGGGAGACCCAGTACTTC. It specifies CASSLGHRGVGETQYF.

The V call is TRBV6-6, the J call TRBJ1-2; 8 nucleotides line up with TRBD1. The CDR3 loop spans 14 amino acids. Germline loops: CDR1 MNHNY, CDR2 SVGAGI (reference sequence). J lost 2 bases, V lost 6 bases, and 5 bases had no gene match. The CDR3 protein is CASSPDRANYGYTF. The CDR3 DNA reads as TGTGCCAGCAGCCCGGACAGGGCAAACTATGGCTACACCTTC.

V is TRBV27 and J is TRBJ1-5; 8 bases align to TRBD1. After removal of 5 bases from V and 0 bases from J, the junction contained 15 bases not matched to a gene. The germline V gene has CDR1 MNHEY and CDR2 SMNVEV (reference sequence). The CDR3 loop spans 19 amino acids. CDR3: CASSQQVPDRAYSNQPQHF. Written as DNA, the CDR3 is TGTGCCAGCAGTCAACAAGTTCCGGACAGGGCCTATAGCAATCAGCCCCAGCATTTT.

This chain's CDR3 is CASSGGSYEQYF. The DNA of the CDR3 is TGCGCCAGCAGTGGCGGTTCCTACGAGCAGTACTTC. The rearrangement uses TRBV5-1 and TRBJ2-7; the D is unclear. Between the trimmed V and J ends, which lost 5 bases and 1 base, there was a span of 7 bases. In germline, CDR1 is SGHRS, CDR2 YFSETQ. The CDR3 loop spans 12 amino acids. Full variable domain (outside the CDR3, taken from reference TRBV5-1 and TRBJ2-7): KAGVTQTPRYLIKTRGQQVTLSCSPISGHRSVSWYQQTPGQGLQFLFEYFSETQRNKGNFPGRFSGRQFSNSRSEMNVSTLELGDSALYLCASSGGSYEQYFGPGTRLTVT.

The rearrangement uses TRBV10-2 and TRBJ1-5; D unclear. The CDR3 consists of 13 residues. V lost 2 bases and J lost 1, with 3 bases in between. Germline loops: CDR1 WSHSY, CDR2 SAAADI. CDR3 sequence reads: CASSEVSNQPQHF. The CDR3, as DNA: TGCGCCAGCAGTGAGGTCAGCAATCAGCCCCAGCATTTT.

CDR3: CASRDRGGGNTIYF. The CDR3 DNA is TGTGCCAGCAGAGACAGGGGAGGTGGAAACACCATATATTTT. This chain connects TRBV6-6 to TRBJ1-3, with 8 bases identical to TRBD1. The CDR3 sequence is 14 residues long. The ends lost 6 bases at V and 3 bases at J; junction bases unmatched: 4. CDR1 is MNHNY, CDR2 SVGAGI, per germline (reference sequence).

CDR3 protein: CASSWERGRTDTQYF. The CDR3 region has the DNA TGTGCCAGTAGTTGGGAGCGGGGACGCACAGATACGCAGTATTTT. This sequence joins TRBV19 and TRBJ2-3, with 7 bases that match TRBD2. CDR1 is LNHDA, CDR2 SQIVND, per germline (reference sequence). This CDR3 comprises 15 residues. The junction had 6 bases not matched to a gene; V was cut back by 5 bases and J by 1 base.

The gene calls are TRBV19 and TRBJ1-6, with TRBD1 as a possible D gene (5 bases). The germline V gene has CDR1 LNHDA and CDR2 SQIVND (reference sequence). Trimming removed 4 bases at V and 9 bases at J, with 16 bases between. The CDR3 runs to 15 residues. Here the CDR3 reads CASSTDSPLFSPLHF. CDR3 DNA: TGTGCCAGTAGTACTGACAGTCCACTTTTTTCACCCCTCCACTTT.

The chain couples TRBV7-9 to TRBJ1-1; D might be TRBD1 (6 bases). Germline V gene data show CDR1 as SEHNR and CDR2 as FQNEAQ (reference sequence). The CDR3 totals 16 residues. The V end lost 8 bases, the J end lost 3 bases, and 22 bases lay between the germline ends. As DNA, the CDR3 is TGTGCCAGCCACATCGGCGGGGGCGATTGGGACACTGAAGCTTTCTTT. It encodes CASHIGGGDWDTEAFF. Together with reference TRBV7-9 and TRBJ1-1, the CDR3 gives the full variable domain: DTGVSQNPRHKITKRGQNVTFRCDPISEHNRLYWYRQTLGQGPEFLTYFQNEAQLEKSRLLSDRFSAERPKGSFSTLEIQRTEQGDSAMYLCASHIGGGDWDTEAFFGQGTRLTVV.

This chain links TRBV7-2 with TRBJ1-1; possibly TRBD1 for D (6 bases). CDR1 SGHTA and CDR2 FQGNSA come from the germline V gene. CDR3 length: 14 residues. V gave up 4 bases and J gave up 9 bases, with 18 bases separating them. The CDR3 is CASSSIGGLTQAFF. CDR3 bases: TGTGCCAGCAGCTCCATTGGGGGGCTAACCCAAGCTTTCTTT.

The chain links TRBV19 to TRBJ1-5; D call uncertain. CDR3 length: 13 residues. Trimming removed 3 bases from V and 6 bases from J, with 9 bases in between. CDR1 LNHDA and CDR2 SQIVND come from the germline V gene (reference sequence). CDR3 sequence: CASSMSGGQPQHF. Written as DNA, the CDR3 is TGTGCCAGTAGTATGTCAGGTGGTCAGCCCCAGCATTTT.

V gene TRBV12-3 or TRBV12-4 combines with J gene TRBJ1-5; 7 bases are shared with TRBD1. With V trimmed by 7 bases and J by 6 bases, 6 bases remained unmatched. CDR3 length: 13 amino acids. Here the CDR3 reads CASNQDRVQPQHF. CDR3 DNA: TGTGCCAGCAACCAAGACAGGGTTCAGCCCCAGCATTTT.

The gene calls are TRBV6-5 and TRBJ1-6; possible D gene TRBD1, 6 bases. This CDR3 is built from 14 residues. CDR1 and CDR2 (germline): MNHEY, SVGAGI. V lost 2 bases and J 10 bases, leaving 12 bases between the germline ends. The CDR3 loop is CASSYKGDESPLHF. The CDR3, as DNA: TGTGCCAGCAGTTACAAGGGGGATGAGTCACCCCTCCACTTT.

This clone was seen only once. This chain uses TRBV6-1 with TRBJ2-7; D may be TRBD1 or TRBD2 (5 bases each). This CDR3 region has 14 residues. The germline V gene has CDR1 MNHNS and CDR2 SASEGT. The V gene lost 2 bases and the J gene lost 5 bases, with 13 bases spanning the gap. DNA of the CDR3: TGTGCCAGCAGTGAAAGAGGGGCACCCGACGAGCAGTACTTC. It codes for CASSERGAPDEQYF.

J is TRBJ1-2 and V is TRBV6-5, with 7 bases that match TRBD1. The trim removed 7 bases at V and 5 bases at J, leaving 7 bases unmatched. This CDR3 contains 13 residues. Per the germline V gene, CDR1 is MNHEY and CDR2 is SVGAGI. This CDR3 reads CASTLTGPYGYTF. CDR3 nucleotide sequence: TGTGCCAGCACCCTGACAGGGCCGTATGGCTACACCTTC.

The chain joins TRBV10-2 to TRBJ2-1; D possibly matches TRBD1 or TRBD2 (5 bases each). Germline values: CDR1 WSHSY, CDR2 SAAADI. The CDR3 is 12 residues long. Trimming cost V 1 base and J 9 bases, with 7 bases left between them. DNA for the CDR3: TGCGCCAGCAGTGAGTGGGGGTTTGAGCAGTTCTTC. As protein: CASSEWGFEQFF.

CDR3 sequence: CASSYSSGQETQYF. In DNA, the CDR3 is TGTGCCAGCAGTTACTCCTCGGGCCAAGAGACCCAGTACTTC. The chain has TRBV6-2 or TRBV6-3 and TRBJ2-5; no firm D call. V dropped 0 bases and J dropped 1 base, with 6 bases sitting between them. The CDR3 sequence is 14 residues long. CDR1 and CDR2 from the germline V gene are MNHEY and SVGEGT.

This CDR3 reads CASSPAGSQETQYF. Written as DNA, the CDR3 is TGTGCCAGCAGCCCAGCGGGGTCTCAAGAGACCCAGTACTTC. The rearrangement uses TRBV28 and TRBJ2-5; 7 bases are shared with TRBD2. The junction had 6 bases not matched to a gene; V was cut back by 6 bases and J by 2 bases. The CDR3 loop spans 14 amino acids. Germline assignment: CDR1 MDHEN and CDR2 SYDVKM. Full variable domain (rest looked up from reference TRBV28 and TRBJ2-5): DVKVTQSSRYLVKRTGEKVFLECVQDMDHENMFWYRQDPGLGLRLIYFSYDVKMKEKGDIPEGYSVSREKKERFSLILESASTNQTSMYLCASSPAGSQETQYFGPGTRLLVL.

V is TRBV4-3 and J is TRBJ2-7, with D possibly matching TRBD2 (5 bases). The CDR3 has 14 amino acids. The germline V gene has CDR1 LGHNA and CDR2 YSLEER. Trimming took 6 bases from V and 0 from J, leaving 12 bases between them. The CDR3 protein is CASSPGIDSYEQYF. DNA of the CDR3: TGCGCCAGCAGTCCCGGGATAGACTCCTACGAGCAGTACTTC.

The CDR3 nucleotides read TGTGCCAGCAGCCAAGGACGGGGGACTACATACGAGCAGTACTTC. Translated, it gives CASSQGRGTTYEQYF. The V gene is TRBV4-2, the J gene TRBJ2-7; 7 positions match TRBD2. Per germline, CDR1 LGHNA and CDR2 YNFKEQ. This CDR3 comprises 15 residues. V trimming: 1 base; J trimming: 4 bases; junction bases outside the gene matches: 7.

The genes are TRBV5-4 and TRBJ1-2; D unresolved. Trimming took off 1 base at V and 8 bases at J, with 9 bases between the two ends. The CDR3 loop spans 12 amino acids. CDR1 is SGHNT and CDR2 is YYREEE in the germline V gene (reference sequence). CDR3: CASSLMGSGYTF. The CDR3 region has the DNA TGTGCCAGCAGCTTGATGGGTAGCGGCTACACCTTC.

The chain carries TRBV2 and TRBJ2-6; the D is unclear. Germline V gene sequence: CDR1 SNHLY, CDR2 FYNNEI. CDR3 length: 12 amino acids. Trimming removed 9 bases at V and 0 bases at J, with 3 bases between. In DNA form, the CDR3 reads TGTGCCAGGGGCTCTGGGGCCAACGTCCTGACTTTC. Protein sequence: CARGSGANVLTF.